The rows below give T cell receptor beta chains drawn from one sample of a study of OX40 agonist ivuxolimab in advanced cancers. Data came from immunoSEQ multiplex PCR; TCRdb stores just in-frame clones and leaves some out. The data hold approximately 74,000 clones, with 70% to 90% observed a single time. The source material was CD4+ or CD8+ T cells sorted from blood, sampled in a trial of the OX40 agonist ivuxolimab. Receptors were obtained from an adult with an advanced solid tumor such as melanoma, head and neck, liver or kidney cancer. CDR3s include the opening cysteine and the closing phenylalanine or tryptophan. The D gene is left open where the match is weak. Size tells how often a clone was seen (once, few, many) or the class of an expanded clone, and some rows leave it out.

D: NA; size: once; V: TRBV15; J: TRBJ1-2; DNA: TGTGCCACCAGCAGAGCCCAAGCAACCTATGGCTACACCTTC; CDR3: CATSRAQATYGYTF
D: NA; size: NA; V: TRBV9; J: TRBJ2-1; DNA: TGTGCCAGCAGCGTAGAGGGAAATGAGCAGTTCTTC; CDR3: CASSVEGNEQFF
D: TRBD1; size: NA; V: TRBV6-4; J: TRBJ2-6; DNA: TGTGCCAGCAGTTACCCGGGACAGGTCCCCTCTGGGGCCAACGTCCTGACTTTC; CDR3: CASSYPGQVPSGANVLTF
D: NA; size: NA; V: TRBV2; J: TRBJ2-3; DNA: TGTGCCAGCAGTGAGCAGGGGCAGAATACAGATACGCAGTATTTT; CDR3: CASSEQGQNTDTQYF
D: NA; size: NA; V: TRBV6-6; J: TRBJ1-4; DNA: TGTGCCAGCAGTTATGGGTCGTCAGATGAAAAACTGTTTTTT; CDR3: CASSYGSSDEKLFF
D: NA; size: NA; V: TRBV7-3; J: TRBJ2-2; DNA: TGTGCCAGCAGCTTAAAGACGGAGGGGGCCGGGGAGCTGTTTTTT; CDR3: CASSLKTEGAGELFF
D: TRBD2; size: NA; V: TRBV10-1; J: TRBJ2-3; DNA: TGCGCCAGCAGTGATGGCGGGAGGAGGACAGATACGCAGTATTTT; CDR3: CASSDGGRRTDTQYF
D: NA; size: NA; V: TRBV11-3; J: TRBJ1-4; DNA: TGTACCAGCAGCGCCCGGGCCTCTAATGAAAAACTGTTTTTT; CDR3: CTSSARASNEKLFF
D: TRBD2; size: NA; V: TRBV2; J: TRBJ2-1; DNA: TGTGCCAGCAGCCATCCGGGACTAGTTAGTGGCAATGAGCAGTTCTTC; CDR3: CASSHPGLVSGNEQFF
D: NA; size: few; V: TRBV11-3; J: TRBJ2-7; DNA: TGTGCCAGCAGCTCCCCGTGGCGGGACGATCGAGGGGACTACGAGCAGTACTTC; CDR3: CASSSPWRDDRGDYEQYF
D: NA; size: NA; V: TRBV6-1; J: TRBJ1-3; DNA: TGTGCCACCGTGGGACCGGACTCTGGAAACACCATATATTTT; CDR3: CATVGPDSGNTIYF
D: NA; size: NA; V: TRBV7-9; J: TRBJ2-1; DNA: TGTGCCAGCAGCACTAGCCCAAGTCGCCGGGAGCGGGCCTACAATGAGCAGTTCTTC; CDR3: CASSTSPSRRERAYNEQFF
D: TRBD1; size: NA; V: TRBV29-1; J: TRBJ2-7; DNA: TGCAGCGTTTTGACAGGGGGCCTCGCTTCCGAGCAGTACTTC; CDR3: CSVLTGGLASEQYF
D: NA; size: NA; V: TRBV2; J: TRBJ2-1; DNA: TGTGCCAGCAGCCGACTAGTTAGTGAGCAGTTCTTC; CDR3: CASSRLVSEQFF
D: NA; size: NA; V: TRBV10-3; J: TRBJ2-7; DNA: TGTGCCATCAGTGGACTAAGCGAGCAGTACTTC; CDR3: CAISGLSEQYF
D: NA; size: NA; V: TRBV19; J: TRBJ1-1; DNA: TGTGCCAGTACCGACCTTGGGGGGGGTACTGAAGCTTTCTTT; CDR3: CASTDLGGGTEAFF
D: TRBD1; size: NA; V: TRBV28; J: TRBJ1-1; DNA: TGTGCCAGCAGTTCTCGGACAGGATTGAACACTGAAGCTTTCTTT; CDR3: CASSSRTGLNTEAFF
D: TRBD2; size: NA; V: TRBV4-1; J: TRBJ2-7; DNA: TGCGCCAGCAGCCACCCGTTTAGCGGGAGAAACTCCTACGAGCAGTACTTC; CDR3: CASSHPFSGRNSYEQYF
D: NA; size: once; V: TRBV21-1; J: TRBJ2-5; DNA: TGTGCCAGCAGCAAAGTAAGGCGGGAGGGGCGAGAGACCCAGTACTTC; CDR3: CASSKVRREGRETQYF
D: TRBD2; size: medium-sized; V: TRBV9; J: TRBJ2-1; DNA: TGTGCCAGCGGGCTAGCGGGAATGTTGAACTCTCGGCATGAGCAGTTCTTC; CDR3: CASGLAGMLNSRHEQFF
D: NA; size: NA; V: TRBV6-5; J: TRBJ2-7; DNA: TGTGCCAGCAGTTACAGTGGGACGGACTCCTACGAGCAGTACTTC; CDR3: CASSYSGTDSYEQYF
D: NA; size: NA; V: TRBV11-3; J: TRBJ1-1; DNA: TGTGCCAGCAGCTTAACTTATTTAACGAACACTGAAGCTTTCTTT; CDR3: CASSLTYLTNTEAFF
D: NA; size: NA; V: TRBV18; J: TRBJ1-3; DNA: TGTGCCAGCTCACCAGGGATTTGGGACACCATATATTTT; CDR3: CASSPGIWDTIYF
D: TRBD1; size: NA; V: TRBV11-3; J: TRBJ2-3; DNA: TGTGCCAGCAGCTCAAACCTTGCGTGGACAGGTGGCACAGATACGCAGTATTTT; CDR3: CASSSNLAWTGGTDTQYF
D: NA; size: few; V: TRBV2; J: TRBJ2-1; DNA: TGTGCCAGCAGTGAAGGGACCTACACTTACAATGAGCAGTTCTTC; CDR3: CASSEGTYTYNEQFF
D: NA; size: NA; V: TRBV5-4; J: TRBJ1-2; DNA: TGTGCCAGCAGCTTTTCTCAGGGGAACGGCTACACCTTC; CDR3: CASSFSQGNGYTF
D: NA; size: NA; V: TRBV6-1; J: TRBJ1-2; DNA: TGTGCCAGCAGTGAAGCGGGGGATAACTATGGCTACACCTTC; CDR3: CASSEAGDNYGYTF
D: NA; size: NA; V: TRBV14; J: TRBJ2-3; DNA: TGTGCCAGCAGCCTCGCCCCCCCAAATACGCAGTATTTT; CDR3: CASSLAPPNTQYF
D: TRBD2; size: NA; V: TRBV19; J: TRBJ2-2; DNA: TGTGCCAGTAGTCAAGCGGGAGACACCGGGGAGCTGTTTTTT; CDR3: CASSQAGDTGELFF
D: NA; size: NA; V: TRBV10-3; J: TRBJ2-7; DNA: TGTGCCATCCGGTTGGAGGCCGGGAGCGAGCAGTACTTC; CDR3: CAIRLEAGSEQYF
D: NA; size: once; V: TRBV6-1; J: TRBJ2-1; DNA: TGTGCCAGCAGTGTGGGGGTGAACAATGAGCAGTTCTTC; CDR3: CASSVGVNNEQFF
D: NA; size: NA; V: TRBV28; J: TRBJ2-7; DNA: TGTGCCAGCCTCGGACCGAATGACCTCTACGAGCAGTACTTC; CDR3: CASLGPNDLYEQYF
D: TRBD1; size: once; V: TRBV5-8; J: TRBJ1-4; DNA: TGTGCCAGCAGCTTGGGCCGGACAGGAAGTGAAAAACTGTTTTTT; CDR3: CASSLGRTGSEKLFF
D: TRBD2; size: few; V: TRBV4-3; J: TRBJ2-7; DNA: TGCGCCAGCAGCCAAGATGGACTAGCGGGAGGGCCGGGGGAGCAGTACTTC; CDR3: CASSQDGLAGGPGEQYF
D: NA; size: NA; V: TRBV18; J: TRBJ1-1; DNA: TGTGCCAGCTCACCCCCCGAACAGGGATTCACTGAAGCTTTCTTT; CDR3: CASSPPEQGFTEAFF
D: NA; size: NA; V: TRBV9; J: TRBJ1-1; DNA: TGTGCCAGCAGCGTAGCGTTAGTTAACACTGAAGCTTTCTTT; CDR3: CASSVALVNTEAFF
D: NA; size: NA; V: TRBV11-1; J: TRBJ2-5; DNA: TGTGCCAGCAGCTCGCCCCGACAGATCCAGACCCAGTACTTC; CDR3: CASSSPRQIQTQYF
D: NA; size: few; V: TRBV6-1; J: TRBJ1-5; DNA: TGTGCCACCCAACTGACGGACCCCAATCAGCCCCAGCATTTT; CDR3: CATQLTDPNQPQHF
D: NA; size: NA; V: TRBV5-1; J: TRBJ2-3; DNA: TGCGCCAGCAGCTTGGAGGGCACAGATACGCAGTATTTT; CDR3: CASSLEGTDTQYF
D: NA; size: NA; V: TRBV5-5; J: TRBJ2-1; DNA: TGTGCCAGCAGCTTGCTTTTCTCGACATACAATGAGCAGTTCTTC; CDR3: CASSLLFSTYNEQFF
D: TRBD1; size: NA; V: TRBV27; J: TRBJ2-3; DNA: TGTGCCAGCAGTTTGACAGGGGCGACCACAGATACGCAGTATTTT; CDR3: CASSLTGATTDTQYF
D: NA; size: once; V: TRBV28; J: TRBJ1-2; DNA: TGTGCCAGCAGCCTTCAGCAGAACTATGGCTACACCTTC; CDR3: CASSLQQNYGYTF
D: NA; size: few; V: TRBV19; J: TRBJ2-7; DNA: TGTGCCAGTAGCCAAGCGGGCGAGCAGTACTTC; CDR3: CASSQAGEQYF
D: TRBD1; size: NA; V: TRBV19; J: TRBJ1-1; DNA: TGTGCCACCAGTCTAGCTGGGACAGGTGCGTGGGGGACTGAAGCTTTCTTT; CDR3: CATSLAGTGAWGTEAFF
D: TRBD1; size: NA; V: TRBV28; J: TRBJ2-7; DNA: TGTGCCAGCACCGTGGACAGGGGTCTTTCCTACGAGCAGTACTTC; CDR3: CASTVDRGLSYEQYF
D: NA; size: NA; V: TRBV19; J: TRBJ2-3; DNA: TGTGCCAGTAGTACCCTTGGGGGGGCTAGCACAGATACGCAGTATTTT; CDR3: CASSTLGGASTDTQYF
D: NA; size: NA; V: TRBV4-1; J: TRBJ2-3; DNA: TGCGGCAGCAGCCAAGCTTTTGTGGTCACGAACACAGATACGCAGTATTTT; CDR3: CGSSQAFVVTNTDTQYF
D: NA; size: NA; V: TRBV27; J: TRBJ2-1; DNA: TGTGCCAGCAGTTTGTCACTAACGGGGAACAATGAGCAGTTCTTC; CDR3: CASSLSLTGNNEQFF
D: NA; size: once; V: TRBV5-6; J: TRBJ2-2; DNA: TGTGCCGCAAATCGGGGAAACACCGGGGAGCTGTTTTTT; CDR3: CAANRGNTGELFF
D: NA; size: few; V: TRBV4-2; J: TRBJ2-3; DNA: TGTGCCAGCAGCCTATTGGCGGGAAGCACAGATACGCAGTATTTT; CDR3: CASSLLAGSTDTQYF
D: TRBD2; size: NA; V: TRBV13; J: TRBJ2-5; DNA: TGTGCCAGCAGCCGCACGGGACTAGCGGGAGTTATTGAGACCCAGTACTTC; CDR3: CASSRTGLAGVIETQYF
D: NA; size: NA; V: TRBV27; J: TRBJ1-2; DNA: TGTGCCAGCAGTTACAATACAGGGACGGGCTACACCTTC; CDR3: CASSYNTGTGYTF
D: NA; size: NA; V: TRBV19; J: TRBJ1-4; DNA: TGTGCCAGTAGTATTGGGACCCTTCGGCATGAAAAACTGTTTTTT; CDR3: CASSIGTLRHEKLFF
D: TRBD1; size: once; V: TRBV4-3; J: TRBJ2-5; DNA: TGCGCCAGCAGCCAGGGACAGGGACGGGAGACCCAGTACTTC; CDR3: CASSQGQGRETQYF